The T cell receptor beta chain under discussion was sequenced for a study of blood T cell repertoires in COVID-19. As for the study in general: Donors in the United States, Italy and Spain gave samples during acute or convalescent COVID-19.

The germline V gene encodes CDR1 SGHNT and CDR2 YYREEE (reference sequence). The CDR3 runs to 13 residues. Sequencing used immunoSEQ multiplex PCR; TCRdb keeps in-frame clones, though not all of them. The sample lists roughly 200,000 clones, more than 80% occurring once. As to this clone: A read error may produce the germline difference seen at one junction end.

The clonotype comes from a man younger than 45 who had recovered from COVID-19. This chain joins TRBV5-4 and TRBJ1-2, with D possibly being TRBD1 (6 bases). The sample taken for sequencing was PBMCs or T cells enriched from blood (not recorded which). The CDR3: CTSMEQGNYGYTF. CDR3 sequence (DNA): TGTACCAGCATGGAACAGGGTAATTATGGCTACACCTTC.